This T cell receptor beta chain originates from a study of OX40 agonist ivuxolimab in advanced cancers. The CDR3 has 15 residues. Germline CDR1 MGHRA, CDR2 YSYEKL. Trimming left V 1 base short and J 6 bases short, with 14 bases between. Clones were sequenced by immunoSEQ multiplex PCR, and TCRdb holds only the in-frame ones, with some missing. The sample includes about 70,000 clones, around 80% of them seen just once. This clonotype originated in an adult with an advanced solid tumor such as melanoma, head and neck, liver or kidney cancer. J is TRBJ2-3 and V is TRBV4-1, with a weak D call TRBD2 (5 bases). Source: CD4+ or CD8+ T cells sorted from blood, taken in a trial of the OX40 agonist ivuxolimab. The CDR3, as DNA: TGCGCCAGCAGCCAAGCGATCGTGGGCGGGGATACGCAGTATTTT. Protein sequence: CASSQAIVGGDTQYF.